The 10 T cell receptor beta chains presented below share a single source sample, sequenced in a study of blood T cells in healthy people across ages. The second PCR ran about 6 to 12 cycles with a sample-barcoded 5' primer and J-beta primers. Via MiXCR, TCRdb re-called the 5' RACE reads, giving one row per CDR3 protein. In the table there are over a million distinct CDR3 sequences, around 40% of which are singletons. The sequenced material came from blood. These receptors all come from a woman aged 18-29 years in good health.

This clonotype was found many times. The genes are TRBV6-5 and TRBJ2-5, with D unresolved. Trimming shortened V by 7 bases and J by 5 bases, and 14 bases separated the two germline ends. The CDR3 loop spans 13 amino acids. Germline CDR1 is MNHEY and CDR2 is SVGAGI. The CDR3 protein is CASITPSGETQYF. For the CDR3, the DNA is TGTGCCAGCATAACCCCTTCTGGGGAGACCCAGTACTTC.

For this clonotype: The junction shows a germline mismatch at one end, possibly a read error. The chain uses TRBV2 and TRBJ2-1; no clear D. Germline assignment: CDR1 SNHLY and CDR2 FYNNEI. This CDR3 is 13 amino acids long. In DNA, the CDR3 is TGTGCCAACAGTTCTGACTCCTACAATGAGCAGTTCTTC. Its translation: CANSSDSYNEQFF.

This sequence joins TRBV12-3 or TRBV12-4 and TRBJ2-7; 7 nucleotides agree with TRBD2. With 3 bases clipped from V and 7 bases from J, the junction kept 6 bases outside the gene matches. CDR3 length: 13 residues. The CDR3 DNA reads TGTGCCAGCAGTTTTGGGAGGGTCTGGGAGCAGTACTTC. Translated, it gives CASSFGRVWEQYF.

The genes are TRBV10-3 and TRBJ2-3; TRBD2 might be the D (6 bases). Germline V gene sequence: CDR1 ENHRY, CDR2 SYGVKD. This CDR3 has 12 amino acids. With 10 bases removed from V and 4 bases from J, the gap between germline ends came to 12 bases. The CDR3 region is CATAGLADTQYF. The CDR3 nucleotides are TGTGCCACCGCGGGACTGGCAGATACGCAGTATTTT.

This clonotype was detected a few times. V is TRBV7-3 and J is TRBJ2-3, with TRBD2 matching over 10 bases. The germline V gene has CDR1 SGHTA and CDR2 FQGTGA. Germline trimming cut 1 base from V and 0 bases from J; bases unmatched to any gene: 4. The CDR3 totals 17 residues. CDR3 nucleotides: TGTGCCAGCAGCTTAAGGGGGACTAGCGAAAGCACAGATACGCAGTATTTT. Protein sequence: CASSLRGTSESTDTQYF.

The rearrangement links TRBV6-5 to TRBJ1-1; D uncertain. CDR1 and CDR2 from the germline V gene are MNHEY and SVGAGI. V was pared by 4 bases and J by 0 bases, with 9 bases between. The CDR3 is 14 residues long. The CDR3 loop is CASSWRDMNTEAFF. The CDR3 bases are TGTGCCAGCAGTTGGAGGGATATGAACACTGAAGCTTTCTTT.

This chain links TRBV5-1 with TRBJ1-1, with unresolved D. The germline gives CDR1 SGHRS, CDR2 YFSETQ. The CDR3 has 14 amino acids. V was trimmed by 4 bases and J by 0 bases, leaving 10 bases between them. The CDR3 spells CASSPDDMNTEAFF. CDR3 coding DNA: TGCGCCAGCAGCCCGGACGACATGAACACTGAAGCTTTCTTT.

The rearrangement links TRBV20-1 to TRBJ2-5, with D possibly being TRBD2 (5 bases). CDR1 is DFQATT and CDR2 is SNEGSKA in the germline V gene (reference sequence). This CDR3 has 12 amino acids. V shed 6 bases and J shed 3 bases, with 11 bases lying between them. The CDR3 bases are TGCAGTGCCGAGGGCCTCGAAGAGACCCAGTACTTC. Its translation: CSAEGLEETQYF.

As for this clonotype: This could be a read error, since a much larger clone is one nucleotide away. The rearrangement uses TRBV7-2 and TRBJ2-1; 7 nucleotides match TRBD1. Germline V lookup: CDR1 SGHTA, CDR2 FQGNSA. The CDR3 runs 15 residues. CDR3 coding DNA: TGTGTCAGCAGCTCCTCCGGGGCAGGGGGCAATGAGCAGTTCTTC. Translated, it gives CVSSSSGAGGNEQFF.

The rearrangement uses TRBV4-2 and TRBJ2-2, with TRBD2 matching 8 bases. The ends lost 1 base at V and 7 bases at J; junction bases unmatched: 5. Germline V CDR1 and CDR2: LGHNA, YNFKEQ. This CDR3 region has 15 residues. The CDR3 loop reads CASSQGSGSGGELFF. CDR3 DNA: TGTGCCAGCAGCCAAGGAAGCGGGAGCGGCGGGGAGCTGTTTTTT.